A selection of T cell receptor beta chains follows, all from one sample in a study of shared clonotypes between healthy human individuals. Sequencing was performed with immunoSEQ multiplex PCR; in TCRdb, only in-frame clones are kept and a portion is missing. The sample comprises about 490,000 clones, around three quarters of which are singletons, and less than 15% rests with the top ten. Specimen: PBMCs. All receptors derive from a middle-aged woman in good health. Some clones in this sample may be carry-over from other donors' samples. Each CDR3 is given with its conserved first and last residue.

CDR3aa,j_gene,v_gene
CASRSQTVTYEQYF,TRBJ2-7,TRBV5-1
CASSVVPLPRGNEKLFF,TRBJ1-4,TRBV9
CASSPRGTSGSYNEQFF,TRBJ2-1,TRBV18
CASSEWDRARSGANVLTF,TRBJ2-6,TRBV25-1
CASSWGLAANTGELFF,TRBJ2-2,TRBV28
CASSLGEGHQPQHF,TRBJ1-5,TRBV7-9
CATSRDYGARSLDEQYF,TRBJ2-7,TRBV15
CAWSYDGTSDTEAFF,TRBJ1-1,TRBV30
CASSDNTGELFF,TRBJ2-2,TRBV2
CASSDAGGLYEQYF,TRBJ2-7,TRBV2
CASSQEGGSGTEAFF,TRBJ1-1,TRBV4-2
CASSLSPRIAGNTGELFF,TRBJ2-2,TRBV28
CASRVPSSTEAFF,TRBJ1-1,TRBV6-5
CASSAPGQGVAGNTIYF,TRBJ1-3,TRBV28
CASSSSPGQGFYEQYF,TRBJ2-7,TRBV11-3
CASSQTGATDRTFF,TRBJ1-1,TRBV4-1
CASIPGSGVNEQYF,TRBJ2-7,TRBV2
CASSDPMRGASTEAFF,TRBJ1-1,TRBV19
CASSVEGLGLNEQFF,TRBJ2-1,TRBV9
CASSAGGFYGYTF,TRBJ1-2,TRBV10-2
CASSLGDNRVSGNTIYF,TRBJ1-3,TRBV5-1
CAISLGVPNNEQFF,TRBJ2-1,TRBV10-3
CATSRAGAYNEQFF,TRBJ2-1,TRBV15
CAIKQGSGNTIYF,TRBJ1-3,TRBV10-3
CASSPRTGSTYEQYF,TRBJ2-7,TRBV18